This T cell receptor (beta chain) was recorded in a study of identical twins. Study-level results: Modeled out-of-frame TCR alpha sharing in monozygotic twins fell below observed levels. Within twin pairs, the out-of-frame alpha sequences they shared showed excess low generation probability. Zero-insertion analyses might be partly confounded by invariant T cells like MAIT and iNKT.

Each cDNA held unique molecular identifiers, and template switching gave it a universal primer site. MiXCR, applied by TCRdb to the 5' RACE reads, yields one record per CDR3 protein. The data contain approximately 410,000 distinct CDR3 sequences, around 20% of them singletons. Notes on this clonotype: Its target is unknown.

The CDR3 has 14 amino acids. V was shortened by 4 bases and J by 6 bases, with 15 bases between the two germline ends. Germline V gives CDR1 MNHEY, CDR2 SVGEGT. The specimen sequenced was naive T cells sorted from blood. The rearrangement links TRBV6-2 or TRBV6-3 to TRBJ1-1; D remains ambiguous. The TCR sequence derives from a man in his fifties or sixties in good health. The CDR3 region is CASSSGIDQPEAFF. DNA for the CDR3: TGTGCCAGCAGTTCCGGGATAGATCAACCTGAAGCTTTCTTT.